This T cell receptor beta chain appears in the sequencing data of a study of blood T cell repertoires in COVID-19. Study background: Both acute and convalescent COVID-19 samples were obtained from the United States, Italy and Spain. T cells, B-cell-depleted T cells, or PBMCs provided the cDNA or gDNA that served as material.

Participants were placed into cohorts based on the clinical history they reported. After removal of 1 base from V and 2 bases from J, the junction contained 7 bases not matched to a gene. The CDR3 has 17 residues. In germline, CDR1 is WNHNN, CDR2 SYGVQD (reference sequence). TCRdb keeps only in-frame clones here, not all; method: immunoSEQ multiplex PCR. Of about 320,000 clones listed, 85% are singletons. The chain combines TRBV10-1 with TRBJ1-5; 8 bases align to TRBD1. Sequencing was carried out using PBMCs or T cells enriched from blood (not recorded which). The receptor's source is a woman aged 30 to 39 who had been exposed to COVID-19. CDR3 nucleotide sequence: TGCGCCAGCAGTGAGTGGCAGGGGGCTTCAGGCAATCAGCCCCAGCATTTT. Its protein is CASSEWQGASGNQPQHF.